This T cell receptor (beta chain) was profiled in a study of T cell repertoires in aging, cancer and after chemotherapy. About the study: Patients with glioblastoma brain tumors were sampled before and after temozolomide-based therapy.

Peripheral blood genomic DNA, not sorted cells or RNA, was the template. Rearranged V-D-J TRB sequences were amplified with a mixed TRB-A/B primer pool. TCRdb processed the multiplex PCR reads anew with MiXCR; each CDR3 protein has one entry. Of roughly 2,300 distinct CDR3 sequences listed, 40% to 55% are singletons. The study's findings and limits: Age-matched healthy donors had significantly more diverse, less clonal blood TCR repertoires than untreated cancer patients. No conclusions about immunological memory after chemotherapy can be drawn from the repertoire data.

Concerning this clonotype itself: Antigen specificity is unknown.

This TCR came from a human donor with a solid tumor. The sequencing sample was made of blood.

The CDR3 reads CASSPRQADGELFF. In DNA form, the CDR3 reads TGTGCCAGCAGCCCCCGGCAGGCTGACGGGGAGCTGTTTTTT. This chain joins TRBV7-9 and TRBJ2-2, with D unclear. Germline CDR1 is SEHNR and CDR2 is FQNEAQ (reference sequence). V was trimmed by 5 bases and J by 7 bases, leaving 14 bases between them. This CDR3 spans 14 amino acids.